This TCR beta chain was sequenced during a study of T-cell reconstitution after alpha-beta-depleted transplantation in children. Worth noting for this clonotype: The junction differs from germline at one of its ends, possibly a read error.

Molecular barcoding with unique molecular identifiers was used for the TCRbeta library. MiXCR, applied by TCRdb to the PCR reads, yields one record per CDR3 protein. The sample lists a few hundred thousand distinct CDR3 sequences, approximately 9.7% occurring once. This CDR3 region has 16 residues. Germline values: CDR1 SEHNR, CDR2 FQNEAQ (reference sequence). The sequence was collected from a human donor who donated a stem cell graft to a child with SCID. The J gene is TRBJ2-5, the V gene TRBV7-9; D remains unclear. This sample comprised PBMCs from the stem cell graft donor, obtained from the stem cell graft. CDR3 bases: TGTGCCAGCAGGCCCCCGGGTGACTCGTACCAAGACACCCAGTACTTC. It is translated as CASRPPGDSYQDTQYF.